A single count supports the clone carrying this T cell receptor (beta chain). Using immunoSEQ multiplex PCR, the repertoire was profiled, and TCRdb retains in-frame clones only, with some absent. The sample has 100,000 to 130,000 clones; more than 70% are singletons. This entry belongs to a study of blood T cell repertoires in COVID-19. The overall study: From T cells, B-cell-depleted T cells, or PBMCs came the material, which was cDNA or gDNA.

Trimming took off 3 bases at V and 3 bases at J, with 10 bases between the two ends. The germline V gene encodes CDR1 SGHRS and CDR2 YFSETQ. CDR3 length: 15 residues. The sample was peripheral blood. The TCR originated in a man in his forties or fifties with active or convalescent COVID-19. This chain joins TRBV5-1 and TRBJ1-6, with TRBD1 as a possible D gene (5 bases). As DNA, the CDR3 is TGCGCCAGCAGCTCTGACAGTGACTATAATTCACCCCTCCACTTT. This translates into CASSSDSDYNSPLHF.